What follows are 4 T cell receptor beta chains derived from one specimen sequenced in a study of blood T cell repertoires in COVID-19. The data were produced by immunoSEQ multiplex PCR, yet TCRdb's version contains in-frame clones alone and is incomplete. The sample lists approximately 130,000 clones, around 87% occurring once. Sequenced sample: peripheral blood. The receptor set was obtained from a woman aged 50 to 60 with acute or convalescent COVID-19.

The chain has TRBV2 and TRBJ1-5, with 9 nucleotides matching TRBD1. The CDR3 has 15 residues. V shed 5 bases, J shed 6 bases, and the junction held 8 bases outside the gene matches. CDR1 is SNHLY and CDR2 is FYNNEI in the germline V gene. The CDR3 loop reads CASSSDGTGSQPQHF. DNA of the CDR3: TGTGCCAGCAGTAGCGACGGGACAGGGAGTCAGCCCCAGCATTTT. The whole variable domain, filled in from reference TRBV2 and TRBJ1-5, reads EPEVTQTPSHQVTQMGQEVILRCVPISNHLYFYWYRQILGQKVEFLVSFYNNEISEKSEIFDDQFSVERPDGSNFTLKIRSTKLEDSAMYFCASSSDGTGSQPQHFGDGTRLSIL.

This clone was counted a single time. The same CDR3 also results from other DNA sequences found in this sample. The chain is built from TRBV9 and TRBJ2-7, with 8 positions matching TRBD2. With V trimmed by 1 base and J by 5 bases, 5 bases remained unmatched. The germline V gene encodes CDR1 SGDLS and CDR2 YYNGEE. The CDR3 contains 14 residues. CDR3 sequence: CASSVRLAGDEQYF. The CDR3 DNA follows: TGTGCCAGCAGCGTACGGCTAGCGGGTGACGAGCAGTACTTC.

The gene calls are TRBV7-2 and TRBJ2-7, with 7 positions matching TRBD2. Losses at the gene ends were 3 bases for V and 0 bases for J; bases not matched to a gene: 5. Per germline, CDR1 SGHTA and CDR2 FQGNSA. The CDR3 has 15 amino acids. CDR3 residues: CASSLGGSTSYEQYF. The CDR3 region has the DNA TGTGCCAGCAGCTTGGGCGGGAGTACCTCCTACGAGCAGTACTTC.

The CDR3 bases are TGCGCCAGCAGCTTGGGGTCGGCGGACTACGAGCAGTACTTC. It encodes CASSLGSADYEQYF. This chain links TRBV5-1 with TRBJ2-7, with D hard to call. Germline V gene sequence: CDR1 SGHRS, CDR2 YFSETQ. Trimming left V 0 bases short and J 3 bases short, with 10 bases between. The CDR3 has 14 amino acids.